One and the same sample provided the 14 T cell receptor beta chains below, sequenced in a study of T cells in Graves' hyperthyroidism and ophthalmopathy (dated by TCRdb to the late 2010s). Library generation was performed with multiplex PCR. Sequencing was carried out with an Illumina HiSeq 2000. The TCR beta CDR3 regions were amplified from RNA transcripts. A first-round RT-PCR of the TCR CDR3 used the HTBI primer set with the Qiagen OneStep RT-PCR kit. TCRdb reran the public reads through fastp at Q25 and MiXCR, keeping productive beta chains. Merged by CDR3 protein, the rows form single entries marked with the most common genes and DNA. Across this sample there are fewer than 750,000 distinct CDR3 sequences, with about half seen only once. Together, the top ten hold roughly 8.2% of the sample. Sequencing was done on a sample of peripheral blood or thyroid tissue (not recorded which). The receptor source for this set is a woman between 18 and 29 years old with Graves' hyperthyroidism.

A remark on this clonotype: Since a much larger clone is just one base distant, this may be a read error. The genes are TRBV4-1 and TRBJ1-2; D perhaps matches TRBD1 (6 bases). The CDR3 is 16 amino acids. Germline assignment: CDR1 MGHRA and CDR2 YSYEKL. The CDR3 sequence is CASGQDGSGTRYGYTF. CDR3 nucleotide sequence: TGCGCCAGCGGCCAAGACGGCTCAGGGACAAGATATGGCTACACCTTC.

This clonotype was found many times. V usage is TRBV6-5 and J usage is TRBJ2-7; 10 bases are shared with TRBD1. Trimming at V came to 5 bases and at J to 6 bases, leaving 7 bases not matched to a gene. Germline V gene sequence: CDR1 MNHEY, CDR2 SVGAGI. CDR3 size: 14 residues. The CDR3 reads CASSPFGTGAEQYF. The CDR3 bases are TGTGCCAGCAGTCCGTTCGGGACAGGGGCCGAGCAGTACTTC.

This clonotype was recorded at least ten times. CDR3 DNA sequence: TGTGCCATCAGTGAGTCGGGACTAGCGGGAGACGAGCAGTACTTC. This codes for CAISESGLAGDEQYF. The V gene is TRBV10-3, the J gene TRBJ2-7, with 14 bases aligning to TRBD2. Trimming cost V 0 bases and J 5 bases; bases outside gene matches: 0. In germline, CDR1 is ENHRY, CDR2 SYGVKD. The CDR3 consists of 15 residues.

The genes are TRBV5-6 and TRBJ2-5, with D perhaps TRBD2 (6 bases). The ends were cut back, 4 bases at V and 5 bases at J, with 30 bases in the middle. The germline CDR1 and CDR2 sequences are SGHDT and YYEEEE. The CDR3 has 19 residues. Here the CDR3 reads CASSASSWQGIGRGETQYF. The DNA of the CDR3 is TGTGCCAGCAGCGCCTCCAGTTGGCAGGGAATTGGCCGGGGGGAGACCCAGTACTTC.

Ten or more counts support this clonotype. The rearrangement joins TRBV5-1 to TRBJ1-4, with a weak D call TRBD1 (5 bases). V shed 2 bases and J shed 7 bases, with 12 bases lying between them. The CDR3 loop spans 14 amino acids. The germline CDR1 and CDR2 sequences are SGHRS and YFSETQ. This CDR3 is CASSFNWGTEKLFF. The CDR3 region has the DNA TGCGCCAGCAGCTTTAATTGGGGGACTGAAAAACTGTTTTTT.

V gene TRBV9 combines with J gene TRBJ2-7; 11 nucleotides align to TRBD2. The ends lost 0 bases at V and 5 bases at J; junction bases unmatched: 4. The CDR3 covers 15 residues. CDR1 is SGDLS and CDR2 is YYNGEE in the germline V gene. The CDR3 region has the DNA TGTGCCAGCAGCGTAGGACTAGCGGGAAATCACGAGCAGTACTTC. The encoded protein is CASSVGLAGNHEQYF.

This clonotype was detected a few times. The conserved final phenylalanine or tryptophan is absent from the CDR3, which likely points to a read error. The DNA is left out, because the CDR3 cannot be placed on it with certainty; the CDR3 is given as TCRdb lists it. This sequence joins TRBV20-1 and TRBJ1-1. The CDR3 is 8 amino acids long, termini counted. Germline-derived CDR1 and CDR2 are DFQATT and SNEGSKA (reference sequence). The chain's CDR3 is CSARDRGQ.

This clonotype was counted ten times or more. The J gene is TRBJ2-7, the V gene TRBV13; 7 bases fit TRBD1. There are 15 residues in the CDR3. The V and J ends lost 0 bases and 1 base, in that order; junction bases with no gene match: 3. Germline CDR1 is PRHDT and CDR2 is FYEKMQ (reference sequence). CDR3 amino acids: CASSLGGTVSYEQYF. The CDR3 DNA follows: TGTGCCAGCAGCTTAGGGGGGACAGTATCCTACGAGCAGTACTTC.

The genes are TRBV7-9 and TRBJ2-2; the D is unclear. This CDR3 is 15 amino acids long. From germline, CDR1 is SEHNR and CDR2 FQNEAQ (reference sequence). V was clipped by 8 bases and J by 1 base, with 14 bases between them. DNA of the CDR3: TGTGCCAGCCGCCGACAACACTTGAACACCGGGGAGCTGTTTTTT. Encoded protein: CASRRQHLNTGELFF.

V usage is TRBV20-1 and J usage is TRBJ1-4; the match to TRBD1 covers 11 bases. Unmatched junction bases numbered 15, after V lost 5 bases and J lost 7 bases. The CDR3 is 17 amino acids. The V gene's germline CDR1 is DFQATT and CDR2 SNEGSKA (reference sequence). CDR3 residues: CSASPLGQGAHGEKLFF. DNA of the CDR3: TGCAGTGCTTCTCCCCTAGGACAGGGGGCTCATGGTGAAAAACTGTTTTTT.

With regard to this clonotype: This CDR3 is missing its conserved last phenylalanine or tryptophan, likely due to a read error. The chain combines TRBV5-1 with TRBJ2-7; 12 nucleotides match TRBD1. The CDR3 runs to 19 residues. Unmatched junction bases numbered 17, after V lost 6 bases and J lost 1 base. The germline V gene encodes CDR1 SGHRS and CDR2 YFSETQ. CDR3 residues: CASTPGQGAMAGWSYEQYL. CDR3 sequence (DNA): TGCGCCAGCACCCCGGGACAGGGGGCGATGGCGGGATGGTCCTACGAGCAGTACCTC.

The rearrangement uses TRBV14 and TRBJ2-3, with 8 bases lining up with TRBD2. The germline V gene has CDR1 SGHDN and CDR2 FVKESK. The CDR3 has 17 residues. V shed 6 bases, J shed 1 base, and the junction held 12 bases outside the gene matches. Here the CDR3 DNA reads TGTGCCAGCAGTGACTTTACTAGCGGAGGGGGCACAGATACGCAGTATTTT. Protein product: CASSDFTSGGGTDTQYF. Variable domain in full (rest from reference TRBV14 and TRBJ2-3): EAGVTQFPSHSVIEKGQTVTLRCDPISGHDNLYWYRRVMGKEIKFLLHFVKESKQDESGMPNNRFLAERTGGTYSTLKVQPAELEDSGVYFCASSDFTSGGGTDTQYFGPGTRLTVL.

The chain couples TRBV29-1 to TRBJ1-2, with D hard to call. This CDR3 spans 12 amino acids. V lost 6 bases to trimming and J lost 1 base, with 9 bases between them. CDR1 is SQVTM, CDR2 ANQGSEA, per germline. This CDR3 is CSVHGRNYGYTF. CDR3 DNA sequence: TGCAGCGTACATGGTCGTAACTATGGCTACACCTTC.

The chain has TRBV19 and TRBJ2-3; 10 bases fit TRBD2. This CDR3 has 15 amino acids. V lost 7 bases, J lost 2 bases, and 6 bases stayed unmatched. Per the germline V gene, CDR1 is LNHDA and CDR2 is SQIVND (reference sequence). The CDR3 loop reads CASNHGLAVTDTQYF. CDR3 coding DNA: TGTGCCAGTAACCACGGACTAGCGGTCACAGATACGCAGTATTTT.